The entry below describes one T cell receptor (beta chain). CDR3 length: 13 residues. CDR1 GTSNPN and CDR2 SVGIG come from the germline V gene (reference sequence). The V end was cut by 0 bases, the J end by 6 bases, with 9 bases between. This sample is part of a study of control samples from healthy donors and cancer patients. This table comes from immunoSEQ multiplex PCR, and its TCRdb copy is limited to in-frame clones, with some not included. The table lists 110,000 or so clones, approximately 87% of them singletons. The sequence derives from a man under 40 in good health. The chain employs TRBV30 and TRBJ2-4; possibly TRBD1 or TRBD2 for D (5 bases each). Material for sequencing was blood. The CDR3 loop reads CAWSVGAGNIQYF. DNA for the CDR3: TGTGCCTGGAGTGTCGGGGCGGGAAACATTCAGTACTTC.